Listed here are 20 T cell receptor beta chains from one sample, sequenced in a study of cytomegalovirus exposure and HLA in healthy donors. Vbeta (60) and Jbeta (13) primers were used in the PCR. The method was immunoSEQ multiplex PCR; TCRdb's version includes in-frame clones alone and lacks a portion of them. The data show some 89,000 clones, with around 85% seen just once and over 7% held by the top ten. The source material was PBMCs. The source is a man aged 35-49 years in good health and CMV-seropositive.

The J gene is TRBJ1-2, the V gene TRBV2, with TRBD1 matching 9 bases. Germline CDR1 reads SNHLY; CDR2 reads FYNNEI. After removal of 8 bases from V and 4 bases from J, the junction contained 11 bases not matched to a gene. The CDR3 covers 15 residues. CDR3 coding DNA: TGTGCCAGCCGCCGGGACAGGGACCCGGGCTATGGCTACACCTTC. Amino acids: CASRRDRDPGYGYTF.

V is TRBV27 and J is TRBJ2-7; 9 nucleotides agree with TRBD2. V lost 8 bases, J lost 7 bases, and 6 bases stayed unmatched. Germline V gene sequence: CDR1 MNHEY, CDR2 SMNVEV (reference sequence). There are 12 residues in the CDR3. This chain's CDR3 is CASRAGGREQYF. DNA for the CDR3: TGTGCCAGCCGGGCGGGGGGGCGTGAGCAGTACTTC.

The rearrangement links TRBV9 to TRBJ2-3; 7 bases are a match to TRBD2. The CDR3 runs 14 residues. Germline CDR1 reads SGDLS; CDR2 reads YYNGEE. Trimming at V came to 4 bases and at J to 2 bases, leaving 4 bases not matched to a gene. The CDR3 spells CASSFGLVTDTQYF. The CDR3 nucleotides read TGTGCCAGCAGCTTTGGACTAGTCACAGATACGCAGTATTTT. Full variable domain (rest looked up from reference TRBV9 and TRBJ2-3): DSGVTQTPKHLITATGQRVTLRCSPRSGDLSVYWYQQSLDQGLQFLIQYYNGEERAKGNILERFSAQQFPDLHSELNLSSLELGDSALYFCASSFGLVTDTQYFGPGTRLTVL.

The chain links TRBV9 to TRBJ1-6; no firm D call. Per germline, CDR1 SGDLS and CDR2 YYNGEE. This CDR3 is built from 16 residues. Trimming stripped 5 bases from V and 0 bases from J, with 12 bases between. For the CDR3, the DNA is TGTGCCAGCAGGCGAGGCGGGAGCTCCTATAATTCACCCCTCCACTTT. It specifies CASRRGGSSYNSPLHF.

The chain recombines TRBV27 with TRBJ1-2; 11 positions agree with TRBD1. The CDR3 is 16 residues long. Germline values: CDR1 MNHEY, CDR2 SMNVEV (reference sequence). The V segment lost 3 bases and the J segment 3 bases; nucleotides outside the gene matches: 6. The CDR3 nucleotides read TGTGCCAGCAGTTTTTCGGACAGGGGGCGCGACTATGGCTACACCTTC. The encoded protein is CASSFSDRGRDYGYTF.

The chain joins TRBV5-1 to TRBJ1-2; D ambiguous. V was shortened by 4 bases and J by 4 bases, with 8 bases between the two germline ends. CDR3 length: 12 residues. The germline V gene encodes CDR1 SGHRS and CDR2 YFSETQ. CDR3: CASSIGVYGYTF. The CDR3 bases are TGCGCCAGCAGCATCGGGGTCTATGGCTACACCTTC.

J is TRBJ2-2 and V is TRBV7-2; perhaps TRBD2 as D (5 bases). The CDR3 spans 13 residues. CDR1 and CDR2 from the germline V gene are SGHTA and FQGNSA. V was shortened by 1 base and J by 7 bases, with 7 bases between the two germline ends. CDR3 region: CASSLGAGGELFF. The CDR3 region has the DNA TGTGCCAGCAGCTTAGGGGCGGGCGGGGAGCTGTTTTTT. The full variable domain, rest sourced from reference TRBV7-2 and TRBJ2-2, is GAGVSQSPSNKVTEKGKDVELRCDPISGHTALYWYRQSLGQGLEFLIYFQGNSAPDKSGLPSDRFSAERTGGSVSTLTIQRTQQEDSAVYLCASSLGAGGELFFGEGSRLTVL.

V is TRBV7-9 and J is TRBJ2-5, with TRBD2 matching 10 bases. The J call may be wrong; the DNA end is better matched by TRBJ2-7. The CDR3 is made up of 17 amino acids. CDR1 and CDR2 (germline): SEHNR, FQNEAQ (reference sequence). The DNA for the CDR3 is TGTGCCAGCAGCGCAACCAATCCTAGCGGGAGTAACAACGAGCAGTACTTC. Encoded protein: CASSATNPSGSNNEQYF.

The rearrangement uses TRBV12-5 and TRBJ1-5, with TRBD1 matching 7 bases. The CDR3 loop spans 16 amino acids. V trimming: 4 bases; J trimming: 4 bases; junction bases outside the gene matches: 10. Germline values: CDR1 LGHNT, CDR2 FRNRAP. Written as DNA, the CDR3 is TGTGCTAGTGGTTATACAGGGGTTGTCAGTAATCAGCCCCAGCATTTT. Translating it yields CASGYTGVVSNQPQHF. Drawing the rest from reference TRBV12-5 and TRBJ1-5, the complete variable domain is DARVTQTPRHKVTEMGQEVTMRCQPILGHNTVFWYRQTMMQGLELLAYFRNRAPLDDSGMPKDRFSAEMPDATLATLKIQPSEPRDSAVYFCASGYTGVVSNQPQHFGDGTRLSIL.

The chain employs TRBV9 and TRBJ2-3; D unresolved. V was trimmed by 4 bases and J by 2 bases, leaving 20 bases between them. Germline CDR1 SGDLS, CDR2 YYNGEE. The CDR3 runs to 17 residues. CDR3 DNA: TGTGCCAGCAGCCCCCTGTCCATTGCGGCGGTCACAGATACGCAGTATTTT. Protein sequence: CASSPLSIAAVTDTQYF.

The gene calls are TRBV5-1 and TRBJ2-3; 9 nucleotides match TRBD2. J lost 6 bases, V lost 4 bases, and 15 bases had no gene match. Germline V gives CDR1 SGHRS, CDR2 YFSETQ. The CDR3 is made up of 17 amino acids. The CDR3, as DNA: TGCGCCAGCAGCGACGTTAGGACTAGCGAGAGGGTGGATACGCAGTATTTT. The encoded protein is CASSDVRTSERVDTQYF.

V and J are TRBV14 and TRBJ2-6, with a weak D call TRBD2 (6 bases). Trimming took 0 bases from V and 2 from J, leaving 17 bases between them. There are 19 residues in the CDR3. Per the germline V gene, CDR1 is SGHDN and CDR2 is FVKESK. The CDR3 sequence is CASSQDRRAGPPGANVLTF. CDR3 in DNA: TGTGCCAGCAGCCAAGATCGGAGGGCAGGGCCTCCTGGGGCCAACGTCCTGACTTTC.

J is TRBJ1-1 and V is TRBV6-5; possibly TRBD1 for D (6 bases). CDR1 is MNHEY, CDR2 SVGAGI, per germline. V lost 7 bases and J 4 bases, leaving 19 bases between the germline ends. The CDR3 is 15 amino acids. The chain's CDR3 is CASIHQGRGGTEAFF. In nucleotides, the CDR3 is TGTGCCAGCATCCACCAGGGCAGGGGCGGCACTGAAGCTTTCTTT.

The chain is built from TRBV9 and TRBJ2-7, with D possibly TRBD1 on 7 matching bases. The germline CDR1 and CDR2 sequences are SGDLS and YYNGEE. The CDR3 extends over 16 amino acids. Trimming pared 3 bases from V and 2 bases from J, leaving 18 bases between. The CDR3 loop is CASSATAGGGTYEQYF. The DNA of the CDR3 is TGTGCCAGCAGCGCCACGGCAGGGGGAGGAACCTACGAGCAGTACTTC.

CDR3 protein: CASSLMGQPGEAFF. CDR3 DNA sequence: TGTGCCAGCAGTTTGATGGGCCAACCGGGAGAAGCTTTCTTT. The chain uses TRBV27 and TRBJ1-1; no firm D call. Germline V gene lookup returns CDR1 MNHEY and CDR2 SMNVEV (reference sequence). This CDR3 region has 14 residues. Between the trimmed V and J ends, which lost 3 bases and 8 bases, there was a span of 16 bases.

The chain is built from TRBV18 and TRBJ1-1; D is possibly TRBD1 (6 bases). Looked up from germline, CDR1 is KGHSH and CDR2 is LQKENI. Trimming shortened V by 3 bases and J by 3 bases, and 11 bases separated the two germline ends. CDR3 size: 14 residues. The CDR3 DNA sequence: TGTGCCAGCTCACCCCGGGCAGGGGACACTGAAGCTTTCTTT. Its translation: CASSPRAGDTEAFF.

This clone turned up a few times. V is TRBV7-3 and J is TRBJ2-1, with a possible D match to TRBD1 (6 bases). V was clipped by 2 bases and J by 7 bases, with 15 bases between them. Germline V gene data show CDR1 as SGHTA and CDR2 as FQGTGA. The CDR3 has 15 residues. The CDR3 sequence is CASSLRAGVSNEQFF. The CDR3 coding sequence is TGTGCCAGCAGCTTACGGGCAGGGGTGTCGAATGAGCAGTTCTTC.

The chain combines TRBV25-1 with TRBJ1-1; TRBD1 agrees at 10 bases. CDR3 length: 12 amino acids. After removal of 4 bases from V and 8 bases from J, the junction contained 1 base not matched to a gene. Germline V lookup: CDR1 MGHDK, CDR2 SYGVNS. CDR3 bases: TGTGCCAGCAGTGGGGGACAGGGGGAAGCTTTCTTT. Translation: CASSGGQGEAFF. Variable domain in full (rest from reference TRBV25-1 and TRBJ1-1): EADIYQTPRYLVIGTGKKITLECSQTMGHDKMYWYQQDPGMELHLIHYSYGVNSTEKGDLSSESTVSRIRTEHFPLTLESARPSHTSQYLCASSGGQGEAFFGQGTRLTVV.

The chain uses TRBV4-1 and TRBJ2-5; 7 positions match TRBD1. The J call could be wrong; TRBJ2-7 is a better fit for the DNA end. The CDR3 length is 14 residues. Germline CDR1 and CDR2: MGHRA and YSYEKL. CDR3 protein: CASSQGQGTYEQYF. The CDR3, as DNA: TGCGCCAGCAGCCAAGGACAGGGTACCTACGAGCAGTACTTC.

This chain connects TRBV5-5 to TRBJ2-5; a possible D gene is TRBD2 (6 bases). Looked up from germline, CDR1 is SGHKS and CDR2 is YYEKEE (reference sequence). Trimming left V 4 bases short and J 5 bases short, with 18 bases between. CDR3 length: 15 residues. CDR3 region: CASSTRIGAGETQYF. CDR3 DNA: TGTGCCAGCAGCACCCGGATAGGGGCGGGGGAGACCCAGTACTTC.